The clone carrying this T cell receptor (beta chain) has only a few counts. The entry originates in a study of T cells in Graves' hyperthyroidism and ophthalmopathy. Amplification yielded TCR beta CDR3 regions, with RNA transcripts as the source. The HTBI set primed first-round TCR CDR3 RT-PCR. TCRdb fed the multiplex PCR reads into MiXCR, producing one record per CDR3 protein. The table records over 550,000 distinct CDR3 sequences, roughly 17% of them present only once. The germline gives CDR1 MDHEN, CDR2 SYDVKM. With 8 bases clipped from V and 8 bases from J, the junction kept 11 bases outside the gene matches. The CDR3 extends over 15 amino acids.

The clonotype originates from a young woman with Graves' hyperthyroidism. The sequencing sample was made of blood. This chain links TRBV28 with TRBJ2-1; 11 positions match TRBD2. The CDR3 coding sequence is TGTGCCAGCGCCTCTACTAGCGGGAGAGGCTATGAGCAGTTCTTC. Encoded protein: CASASTSGRGYEQFF.